Detailed here is one T cell receptor (beta chain). The antigen it binds to is not known. No base-level quality is on record; no much larger clone is a single base apart. This sample was taken from a study of metastatic and nonmetastatic thyroid tumors (dated by TCRdb to 2019 to 2021). General notes on the study: Repertoires from peripheral blood and from tumor or nodule tissue samples of malignant and benign thyroid patients were compared. Results and caveats for the whole study, not just this receptor: In both blood and tumor samples, malignant tumors were reported to have significantly higher TCR beta diversity than benign nodules.

Before undergoing thyroid surgery, none of the patients had been given any kind of treatment. The study retrospectively analysed patient clinical samples collected from about 2012 to 2019 using T-cell receptor beta sequencing. Taken from the germline V gene, the CDR1 and CDR2 loops are KGHDR and SFDVKD. Trimming takes 10 bases off V and 7 bases off J; junction bases not matched to a gene: 5. The CDR3 covers 14 residues, taking in both the cysteine and the phenylalanine. The retained sequence is limited to the CDR3, 42 bases, with the frame set at the first base. Receptor libraries were prepared by PCR. These reads were obtained on an Illumina HiSeq 4000. High-throughput sequencing was used to profile the CDR3 region of the TCR beta-chain in every patient. The paper's data handling went like this. A classifier to discriminate distant-metastatic papillary thyroid cancer patients was built from CDR3 differences across clinicopathological groups. The Shannon index was used to measure repertoire diversity, and the Morisita-Horn index was used to measure how similar tumor and blood repertoires were. TCRdb cleaned the public reads at Q25 with fastp, built clones with MiXCR and kept in-frame beta chains. The V and J calls shown here were made by TCRdb, not taken from the authors' results. Across this sample there are 43,000 or so clones, with roughly 15% seen only once. Around 22% of the sample is held by the ten biggest clonotypes.

The rearrangement combines TRBV24-1 with TRBJ2-1; TRBD2 lines up with 14 middle nucleotides. Specimen: blood. This TCR derives from a female donor with papillary thyroid cancer or a benign thyroid nodule (not recorded which). Some clones in this sample may be carry-over from other donors' samples. The CDR3 region: CATQTSGRVNEQFF. The sequence in DNA is TGTGCCACTCAGACTAGCGGGAGGGTAAATGAGCAGTTCTTC.